The clone carrying this T cell receptor (beta chain) has a handful of counts. Its cognate antigen is unknown. Together with a sample-barcoded 5' primer, a J-beta primer mix was included in a second PCR lasting roughly 7 to 11 cycles. A minimum of 2.5 million CDR3-containing paired-end reads was obtained for each sample. TCRdb analysed the 5' RACE reads with MiXCR anew, one entry per CDR3 protein. The sample carries under 2,000,000 distinct CDR3 sequences, roughly 52% recorded once. The data stem from a study of blood T cells in healthy people across ages. Overall study: About one barcoded beta molecule per two T cells was captured by template switching.

V lost 1 base and J 3 bases, leaving 10 bases between the germline ends. This CDR3 has 14 residues. CDR1 and CDR2 from the germline V gene are SGHKS and YYEKEE (reference sequence). Study-wide results and limits: Unknown donor CMV status possibly confounded expanded clonotype changes.

Each donor was a healthy Caucasian individual from Russia, aged about 6 to 95. This chain connects TRBV5-5 to TRBJ2-5; D uncertain. Sequenced: blood. This clonotype was obtained from a middle-aged woman in good health. CDR3 sequence reads: CASSLPGSEETQYF. CDR3 bases: TGTGCCAGCAGCTTGCCGGGCTCGGAAGAGACCCAGTACTTC.